The entry that follows covers one T cell receptor beta chain sequence. Its antigen is unknown. A much larger clone sits a single nucleotide away, making a read error possible. The data originate from a study of T-cell reconstitution after alpha-beta-depleted transplantation in children. Study results and limitations: Newly produced T cells mostly accounted for T-cell counts and diversity one year post-transplant. Approximately two months post-transplant, alpha-beta T cells reportedly originated from several hundred expanded graft clones.

TCRbeta library preparation incorporated unique molecular identifiers. TCRdb re-analysed the PCR reads in MiXCR, keeping a single row per CDR3 protein. The sample contains hundreds of thousands of distinct CDR3 sequences, 13% of which appear only once. This CDR3 contains 12 residues. The V gene's germline CDR1 is SEHNR and CDR2 FQNEAQ (reference sequence). The V call is TRBV7-9, the J call TRBJ2-7; D is unclear. The source was PBMCs, mostly from graft donor cells, collected 360 days after TCRalphabeta/CD19-depleted stem cell transplant. The sequence came from a male patient between 5 and 17 years old who had a stem cell transplant for acute myeloid leukemia, so the T cells may come from the graft donor. CDR3 loop: CASSSTTYEHYF. The CDR3 DNA reads TGTGCCAGCAGCTCCACGACCTACGAGCACTACTTC. The variable domain in full, completed from reference TRBV7-9 and TRBJ2-7, reads DTGVSQNPRHKITKRGQNVTFRCDPISEHNRLYWYRQTLGQGPEFLTYFQNEAQLEKSRLLSDRFSAERPKGSFSTLEIQRTEQGDSAMYLCASSSTTYEHYFGPGTRLTVT.